The 20 T cell receptor beta chains given below trace back to one sample, sequenced in a study of blood T cells in healthy people across ages. Primed by a sample-barcoded 5' primer and a J-beta primer mix, a second PCR proceeded for 7 to 11 cycles. One entry per CDR3 protein, called by TCRdb with MiXCR from the 5' RACE reads. The sample has 1.5 million to 2 million distinct CDR3 sequences, around half seen once. The source material was blood. The receptors derive from a woman aged 40 to 49 in good health.

The rearrangement joins TRBV4-3 to TRBJ2-3; 8 bases are shared with TRBD2. The germline gives CDR1 LGHNA, CDR2 YSLEER. The CDR3 totals 19 residues. V was clipped by 6 bases and J by 3 bases; unmatched bases: 20. The CDR3 sequence: CASSHVYGGFGGETDTQYF. The CDR3 DNA reads TGCGCCAGCAGTCACGTGTATGGTGGTTTCGGGGGGGAGACAGATACGCAGTATTTT.

The sample holds one count of this clonotype. The chain combines TRBV5-1 with TRBJ1-2; 8 bases map to TRBD1. V was pared by 4 bases and J by 1 base, with 9 bases of the junction left unmatched. Germline lookup yields CDR1 SGHRS and CDR2 YFSETQ. The CDR3 length is 16 residues. CDR3 sequence: CASSPTGAPFNYGYTF. The CDR3 DNA reads as TGCGCCAGCAGCCCGACAGGGGCGCCATTTAACTATGGCTACACCTTC. Full variable domain (outside the CDR3, taken from reference TRBV5-1 and TRBJ1-2): KAGVTQTPRYLIKTRGQQVTLSCSPISGHRSVSWYQQTPGQGLQFLFEYFSETQRNKGNFPGRFSGRQFSNSRSEMNVSTLELGDSALYLCASSPTGAPFNYGYTFGSGTRLTVV.

The chain combines TRBV9 with TRBJ1-2; D unclear. Trimming removed 3 bases from V and 6 bases from J, with 15 bases in between. The CDR3 is made up of 14 amino acids. Germline V gives CDR1 SGDLS, CDR2 YYNGEE. The CDR3 DNA reads TGTGCCAGCAGCGCGCGACAAGGGCCCAATGGCTACACCTTC. This gives the protein CASSARQGPNGYTF. The entire variable domain, with the rest obtained from reference TRBV9 and TRBJ1-2, is as follows: DSGVTQTPKHLITATGQRVTLRCSPRSGDLSVYWYQQSLDQGLQFLIQYYNGEERAKGNILERFSAQQFPDLHSELNLSSLELGDSALYFCASSARQGPNGYTFGSGTRLTVV.

This clonotype turned up a few times. The chain uses TRBV20-1 and TRBJ2-3; D gene ambiguous. Germline V gene sequence: CDR1 DFQATT, CDR2 SNEGSKA (reference sequence). CDR3 length: 11 residues. Trimming stripped 7 bases from V and 4 bases from J, with 9 bases between. CDR3 sequence: CSGEVADTQYF. CDR3 sequence (DNA): TGCAGTGGGGAAGTGGCAGATACGCAGTATTTT.

This clonotype was counted a few times. The chain combines TRBV7-3 with TRBJ2-1; 12 nucleotides line up with TRBD2. The CDR3 consists of 16 residues. Germline CDR1 and CDR2: SGHTA and FQGTGA. Trimming cost V 2 bases and J 9 bases; bases outside gene matches: 8. In nucleotides, the CDR3 is TGTGCCAGCAGCTTATTGGGGGCTAGCGGGGGGGGTGAGCAGTTCTTC. Translating gives CASSLLGASGGGEQFF.

The chain combines TRBV27 with TRBJ1-4; D may be TRBD1 (5 bases). The CDR3 extends over 17 amino acids. V lost 5 bases and J 7 bases, leaving 23 bases between the germline ends. Germline-derived CDR1 and CDR2 are MNHEY and SMNVEV (reference sequence). CDR3 nucleotide sequence: TGTGCCAGCAGTCTAAACCCCTACGAGGGCGGGGCTGAAAAACTGTTTTTT. This translates into CASSLNPYEGGAEKLFF.

This chain joins TRBV7-3 and TRBJ2-5, with TRBD1 matching 7 bases. The J call may be in error: the DNA end matches TRBJ2-7 better. The germline gives CDR1 SGHTA, CDR2 FQGTGA. There are 21 residues in the CDR3. The CDR3 DNA is TGTGCCAGCAGCGCACTAGAAGCCGGGACAGACATGGGGCCTTTACTTTCCGAGCAGTACTTC. It translates to CASSALEAGTDMGPLLSEQYF.

The V gene is TRBV2, the J gene TRBJ2-5, with 10 bases lining up with TRBD1. The CDR3 has 14 residues. With V trimmed by 10 bases and J by 5 bases, 10 bases remained unmatched. Germline CDR1 SNHLY, CDR2 FYNNEI. CDR3 sequence: CATLTGGAEETQYF. CDR3 nucleotide sequence: TGTGCCACCTTGACAGGGGGCGCGGAGGAGACCCAGTACTTC.

The J gene is TRBJ2-5, the V gene TRBV20-1, with D uncertain. CDR3 length: 14 amino acids. Germline V gene sequence: CDR1 DFQATT, CDR2 SNEGSKA (reference sequence). The germline V and J ends were trimmed by 3 bases and 11 bases, with 22 bases remaining between them. The CDR3 DNA sequence: TGCAGTGCTAGGTTGCAGCCCCCGGGTAATGAGCAGTACTTC. Amino acid sequence: CSARLQPPGNEQYF.

This chain uses TRBV5-1 with TRBJ2-3, with 10 bases that match TRBD2. With 2 bases clipped from V and 2 bases from J, the junction kept 8 bases outside the gene matches. This CDR3 is 17 amino acids long. Per germline, CDR1 SGHRS and CDR2 YFSETQ. CDR3 in amino acids: CASSFLGLAAVTDTQYF. The DNA of the CDR3 is TGCGCCAGCAGCTTTCTCGGACTAGCGGCCGTCACAGATACGCAGTATTTT.

The V and J genes are TRBV7-2 and TRBJ2-6; 10 bases fit TRBD1. The trim removed 6 bases at V and 2 bases at J, leaving 10 bases unmatched. Germline CDR1 and CDR2: SGHTA and FQGNSA. The CDR3 covers 18 residues. DNA of the CDR3: TGTGCCAGCAGTCCCCAGACAGGGGGCAGGACTGGGGCCAACGTCCTGACTTTC. This gives the protein CASSPQTGGRTGANVLTF.

The CDR3 protein is CASSDTYGSSYEQYF. The DNA for the CDR3 is TGTGCCAGCAGTGATACTTATGGAAGCTCCTACGAGCAGTACTTC. This chain joins TRBV2 and TRBJ2-7, with D uncertain. The CDR3 covers 15 residues. V lost 3 bases, J lost 0 bases, and 12 bases lay in between. Germline V gives CDR1 SNHLY, CDR2 FYNNEI.

This clonotype appeared a few times. The rearrangement joins TRBV5-1 to TRBJ2-1; D is unresolved. V was cut by 1 base and J by 0 bases, with 5 bases left in between. Germline V lookup: CDR1 SGHRS, CDR2 YFSETQ. The length of the CDR3 is 14 residues. As DNA, the CDR3 is TGCGCCAGCAGCTTGCAGGCCTCCTACAATGAGCAGTTCTTC. Translation: CASSLQASYNEQFF.

The J gene is TRBJ2-1, the V gene TRBV7-9, with D tentatively TRBD1 (7 bases). Germline CDR1 SEHNR, CDR2 FQNEAQ (reference sequence). CDR3 size: 14 residues. V was shortened by 4 bases and J by 13 bases, with 20 bases between the two germline ends. The CDR3 spells CASSSPEAGQQQFF. CDR3 in DNA: TGTGCCAGCAGCTCCCCTGAGGCGGGACAGCAACAGTTCTTC.

The chain combines TRBV20-1 with TRBJ2-2, with 7 nucleotides matching TRBD1. Germline V lookup: CDR1 DFQATT, CDR2 SNEGSKA (reference sequence). The trim removed 8 bases at V and 4 bases at J, leaving 7 bases unmatched. The CDR3 has 13 amino acids. DNA of the CDR3: TGCAGTCCACACGCAGGGGGCACCGGGGAGCTGTTTTTT. Amino acids: CSPHAGGTGELFF.

The rearrangement links TRBV11-2 to TRBJ2-7; the D gene is possibly TRBD1 (6 bases). Trimming left V 3 bases short and J 2 bases short, with 11 bases between. The CDR3 is 14 residues long. The germline gives CDR1 SGHAT, CDR2 FQNNGV. The CDR3, as DNA: TGTGCCAGCAGCTTCTCCAGGGACACCTACGAGCAGTACTTC. Translating gives CASSFSRDTYEQYF. Together with reference TRBV11-2 and TRBJ2-7, the CDR3 gives the full variable domain: EAGVAQSPRYKIIEKRQSVAFWCNPISGHATLYWYQQILGQGPKLLIQFQNNGVVDDSQLPKDRFSAERLKGVDSTLKIQPAKLEDSAVYLCASSFSRDTYEQYFGPGTRLTVT.

The chain is built from TRBV6-1 and TRBJ2-5; TRBD2 aligns across 12 bases. The CDR3 length is 15 residues. Trimming cost V 6 bases and J 5 bases; bases outside gene matches: 7. CDR1 MNHNS and CDR2 SASEGT come from the germline V gene. For the CDR3, the DNA is TGTGCCAGCAGCCTAGCGGGGGGGTTGCGGGAGACCCAGTACTTC. It is translated as CASSLAGGLRETQYF.

This CDR3 reads CSASGDSTQGETQYF. CDR3 sequence (DNA): TGCAGTGCTTCTGGGGACAGCACCCAGGGAGAGACCCAGTACTTC. This rearrangement joins TRBV20-1 to TRBJ2-5; the match to TRBD1 covers 7 bases. With 5 bases clipped from V and 4 bases from J, the junction kept 13 bases outside the gene matches. CDR3 size: 15 residues. The V gene's germline CDR1 is DFQATT and CDR2 SNEGSKA (reference sequence).

The chain recombines TRBV20-1 with TRBJ1-6, with 8 bases fitting TRBD1. CDR3 length equals 16 residues. The V and J ends lost 0 bases and 7 bases, in that order; junction bases with no gene match: 8. In germline, CDR1 is DFQATT, CDR2 SNEGSKA (reference sequence). DNA of the CDR3: TGCAGTGCTAGAGAGGTAGAAGGACAGGGAAATTCACCCCTCCACTTT. As protein: CSAREVEGQGNSPLHF.

This clonotype was seen a few times. The rearrangement joins TRBV6-5 to TRBJ2-7, with no clear D. TRBJ2-4 matches the DNA end more closely, so the J call is doubtful. Germline V CDR1 and CDR2: MNHEY, SVGAGI. The CDR3 spans 11 residues. The CDR3 loop reads CASKFGNIQYF. CDR3 nucleotides: TGTGCCAGCAAGTTTGGAAACATTCAGTACTTC.